This T cell receptor beta chain was sequenced for a study of shared clonotypes between healthy human individuals. Study observations and caveats: Generally, naive subsets came out with larger estimated richness than memory subsets.

Method: immunoSEQ multiplex PCR; TCRdb's copy keeps in-frame clones and lacks some. The sample consists of around 2.1 million clones, about 93% of them appearing once. Terminally differentiated effector memory CD45RA+ cells were excluded by CCR7 positive selection of CD45RO-negative cells. This clone was recorded once. The antigen remains unidentified. Specimen: naive CD8+ T cells from PBMCs. The TCR was taken from a man aged 18 to 30 in good health. Some clones in this sample may be carry-over from other donors' samples.

The CDR3 reads CASSPGGGPGNTIYF. For the CDR3, the DNA is TGCGCCAGCAGCCCCGGGGGGGGGCCTGGAAACACCATATATTTT. The genes are TRBV4-1 and TRBJ1-3, with a weak D call TRBD1 (6 bases). Trimming shortened V by 4 bases and J by 2 bases, and 12 bases separated the two germline ends. The CDR3 has 15 residues. CDR1 and CDR2 from the germline V gene are MGHRA and YSYEKL.